The sequence of this TCR beta chain was determined in a study of tumor-infiltrating lymphocytes in primary liver carcinoma. Study overall: Stage T1-T3 N0M0 tumors spanned roughly 4.2 to 10 cm. Notes on the study in general: There were only about 8-24% of top clones found in all five tumor regions.

Both RNA and DNA were isolated together from approximately 20-30 mg of bulk tissue that had not been sorted. Patients' primary liver carcinoma was surgically resected. Every single tumor sample held over 85% viable tumor cells. The CDR3 spans 14 residues. V lost 4 bases and J 2 bases, leaving 12 bases between the germline ends. CDR1 is SGHAT and CDR2 is FQNNGV in the germline V gene. This clonotype is medium-sized in the sample. Its antigen remains unidentified. Total RNA (roughly 530 ng) served as template for TCR beta cDNA synthesis primed by a constant-region primer. Construction of TCR beta libraries relied on three successive nested multiplex PCR rounds employing slightly modified ARM-PCR. TRBV1-TRBV30 forward primers paired with a C-beta reverse primer drove the first two PCR rounds, 10 cycles each. TCRdb re-called the multiplex PCR reads through MiXCR, storing one row per CDR3 protein. In the table there are 100,000 to 150,000 distinct CDR3 sequences, 60% to 75% of which are singletons.

This clonotype was sampled from an older woman with primary liver carcinoma and hepatitis B virus infection. Input material: liver tumor tissue from sampling region 3. Subset of the sample: tumor region T3, left-lateral pole. The chain uses TRBV11-2 and TRBJ2-7, with unresolved D. The CDR3 is CASSSTVGTYEQYF. Here the CDR3 DNA reads TGTGCCAGCAGCTCTACAGTTGGGACCTACGAGCAGTACTTC.